This T cell receptor (beta chain) was observed in a study of T cells in localized non-small cell lung cancer. This clone was counted between two and nine times. Its matching antigen is unknown. Clones were read by immunoSEQ multiplex PCR, and TCRdb kept only the in-frame ones, dropping some. The data hold about 41,000 clones, with about 80% observed a single time. Germline assignment: CDR1 MNHNY and CDR2 SVGAGI (reference sequence). The trim removed 0 bases at V and 6 bases at J, leaving 1 base unmatched. The CDR3 totals 14 residues. Study findings and constraints: A higher density of T cells in blood coincided with extended overall survival. Tumor showed lower T cell clonality than uninvolved adjacent lung, where it was highest. Investigators sequenced only a single tumor region, leaving heterogeneity possible. Across samples, adjacent lung featured a median roughly 60 of the top 100 tumor clones.

The sequence was obtained from a man aged 35-75 years with stage II lung adenocarcinoma. The sequences come from PBMCs, collected before any cancer treatment. This chain uses TRBV6-6 with TRBJ2-1; 8 bases are shared with TRBD2. In nucleotides, the CDR3 is TGTGCCAGCAGTTACTCGAGCGGGAGCAATGAGCAGTTCTTC. Translating it yields CASSYSSGSNEQFF.